These T cell receptor beta chains were read from a single sample in a study of OX40 agonist ivuxolimab in advanced cancers. Libraries were prepared by immunoSEQ multiplex PCR; TCRdb keeps only in-frame clonotypes and omits some of them. The table records 77,000 or so clones, about 91% of them present only once. Here the sequenced sample was CD4+ or CD8+ T cells sorted from blood, taken in a trial of the OX40 agonist ivuxolimab. Source of these receptors: an adult with an advanced solid tumor such as melanoma, head and neck, liver or kidney cancer. Both conserved end residues are part of each CDR3. A D gene is named only where the DNA matches it firmly. The listing skips clone size in some rows; elsewhere it reads once, few, many or a size class.

size	V	J	D	length	DNA	CDR3
NA	TRBV5-1	TRBJ1-3	NA	17	TGCGCCAGCAGTTTTCTCGGGACGGCCAGCTCTGGAAACACCATATATTTT	CASSFLGTASSGNTIYF
NA	TRBV6-1	TRBJ2-7	NA	15	TGTGCCAGCAGTGATTGGGACCTTAGCTCCTACGAGCAGTACTTC	CASSDWDLSSYEQYF
NA	TRBV28	TRBJ1-5	TRBD1	18	TGTGCCAGCACCCGACAGGGGGCGCGATTTATCAGCAATCAGCCCCAGCATTTT	CASTRQGARFISNQPQHF
NA	TRBV2	TRBJ2-1	TRBD1	16	TGTGCCAGCAGCGAGCCGGGACAGGGCATTTACAATGAGCAGTTCTTC	CASSEPGQGIYNEQFF
NA	TRBV7-2	TRBJ1-1	TRBD1	14	TGTGCCAGCAGCCCTCGGGACAGGGTAGTAGGCGCTTTCTTT	CASSPRDRVVGAFF
NA	TRBV6-1	TRBJ2-3	TRBD1	13	TGTGCCAGCAGAACAGGGGGTGCAGATACGCAGTATTTT	CASRTGGADTQYF
NA	TRBV11-2	TRBJ1-6	NA	15	TGTGCCAGCAGCGCCGCGGGGTCCTATAATTCACCCCTCCACTTT	CASSAAGSYNSPLHF
NA	TRBV7-9	TRBJ2-2	NA	14	TGTGCCAGCAGGAAAGGGCGGGGCACCGGGGAGCTGTTTTTT	CASRKGRGTGELFF
once	TRBV7-2	TRBJ2-1	TRBD2	15	TGTGCCAGCAGCTTACGTGGCGGGGGGGCCGGGGAGCAGTTCTTC	CASSLRGGGAGEQFF
NA	TRBV19	TRBJ1-6	NA	17	TGTGCCAGTAGTATCGCAGGGGTCCGCTCCTATAATTCACCCCTCCACTTT	CASSIAGVRSYNSPLHF
NA	TRBV27	TRBJ2-3	TRBD2	17	TGTGCCAGCAGTTTACTCTTGACTAGCGGGGCGGCAGATACGCAGTATTTT	CASSLLLTSGAADTQYF
NA	TRBV18	TRBJ1-1	NA	13	TGTGCCAGCTCTTTCTCGCCGGGAACTGAAGCTTTCTTT	CASSFSPGTEAFF
NA	TRBV5-6	TRBJ1-3	NA	12	TGTGCCAGCAGCTTGTCTGGAAACACCATATATTTT	CASSLSGNTIYF
NA	TRBV10-1	TRBJ2-3	TRBD2	15	TGCGCCAGCAGTGACAGCGGGGGGGCATCAGATACGCAGTATTTT	CASSDSGGASDTQYF
NA	TRBV6-6	TRBJ1-1	NA	11	TGTGCCAGCAGTTATCAGGGTCTAGCTTTCTTT	CASSYQGLAFF
NA	TRBV29-1	TRBJ2-2	TRBD2	11	TGCGTCGCTAGCGGGACCGGGGAGCTGTTTTTT	CVASGTGELFF
NA	TRBV28	TRBJ2-4	TRBD2	21	TGTGCCAGCAGTTTAGGGGAGGGTAGCGGGAGGGGACTCCTAGCCAAAAACATTCAGTACTTC	CASSLGEGSGRGLLAKNIQYF
NA	TRBV7-9	TRBJ2-1	NA	13	TGTGCCAGCAGCCAGGCAGGCGGGGATGAGCAGTTCTTC	CASSQAGGDEQFF
NA	TRBV2	TRBJ2-7	TRBD2	15	TGTGCCAGCATCGAAACCGGGACTAGCTTCGAGGAGCAGTACTTC	CASIETGTSFEEQYF
once	TRBV6-5	TRBJ2-5	NA	14	TGTGCCAGCAGTTCCCCCCCCTTGGAAGAGACCCAGTACTTC	CASSSPPLEETQYF
NA	TRBV28	TRBJ2-2	TRBD1	16	TGTGCCAGCAGTTTGGACAGGGATAGCTTTGCCGGGGAGCTGTTTTTT	CASSLDRDSFAGELFF
NA	TRBV19	TRBJ2-5	NA	15	TGTGCCAGTAGTATGTCGGGTAATAGGGGAGAGACCCAGTACTTC	CASSMSGNRGETQYF
NA	TRBV5-4	TRBJ1-5	NA	17	TGTGCCAGCATCCCTCTCAGGTGTGGAACTAGCAATCAGCCCCAGCATTTT	CASIPLRCGTSNQPQHF
NA	TRBV10-1	TRBJ2-7	NA	14	TGCGCCAGCAGTGGCCTCTGGGGTAAGTACGAGCAGTACTTC	CASSGLWGKYEQYF
NA	TRBV28	TRBJ1-2	TRBD1	13	TGTGCCCTGGGACAGGGAGGAAGCTATGGCTACACCTTC	CALGQGGSYGYTF
NA	TRBV18	TRBJ1-4	TRBD1	14	TGTGCCAGCCACTACGACAGGGCGACTGAAAAACTGTTTTTT	CASHYDRATEKLFF
NA	TRBV5-4	TRBJ2-7	NA	14	TGTGCCAGCAGCCAAGGGGTAAGGCGCGACGAGCAGTACTTC	CASSQGVRRDEQYF
NA	TRBV11-1	TRBJ2-5	TRBD1	14	TGTGCCAGCAGCTTACACAGGGGTCAAGAGACCCAGTACTTC	CASSLHRGQETQYF
once	TRBV7-9	TRBJ1-4	TRBD1	16	TGTGCCAGCAGCTCCCGGGACAGGGATTATAATGAAAAACTGTTTTTT	CASSSRDRDYNEKLFF
NA	TRBV10-3	TRBJ2-1	NA	15	TGTGCCATCAGAGGTATAGCCGCAAACTACAATGAGCAGTTCTTC	CAIRGIAANYNEQFF
NA	TRBV6-6	TRBJ1-1	TRBD1	15	TGTGCCAGCAGCGCGACAGGGGCGGACCACACTGAAGCTTTCTTT	CASSATGADHTEAFF
NA	TRBV4-1	TRBJ1-2	NA	15	TGCGCCAGCAGCCGACACACGCCCGGGGGCTATGGCTACACCTTC	CASSRHTPGGYGYTF
NA	TRBV5-1	TRBJ1-2	TRBD1	15	TGCGCCAGCAGCTTGGGTTTAACAGGGGACTATGGCTACACCTTC	CASSLGLTGDYGYTF